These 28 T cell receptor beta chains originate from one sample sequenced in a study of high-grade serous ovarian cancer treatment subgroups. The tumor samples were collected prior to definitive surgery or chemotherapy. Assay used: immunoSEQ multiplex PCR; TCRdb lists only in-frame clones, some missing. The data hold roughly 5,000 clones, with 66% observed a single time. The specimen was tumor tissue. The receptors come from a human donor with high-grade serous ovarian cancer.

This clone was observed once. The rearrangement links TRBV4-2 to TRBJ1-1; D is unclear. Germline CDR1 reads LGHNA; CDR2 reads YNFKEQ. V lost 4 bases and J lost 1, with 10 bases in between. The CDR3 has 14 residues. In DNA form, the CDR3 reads TGTGCCAGCAGCCTAGAGGAAACGAACACTGAAGCTTTCTTT. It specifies CASSLEETNTEAFF.

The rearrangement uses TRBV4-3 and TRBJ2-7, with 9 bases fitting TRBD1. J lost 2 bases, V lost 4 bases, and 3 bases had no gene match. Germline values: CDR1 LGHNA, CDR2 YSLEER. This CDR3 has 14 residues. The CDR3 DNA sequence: TGCGCCAGCAGCCGTAGACAGGGGGCCTACGAGCAGTACTTC. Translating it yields CASSRRQGAYEQYF.

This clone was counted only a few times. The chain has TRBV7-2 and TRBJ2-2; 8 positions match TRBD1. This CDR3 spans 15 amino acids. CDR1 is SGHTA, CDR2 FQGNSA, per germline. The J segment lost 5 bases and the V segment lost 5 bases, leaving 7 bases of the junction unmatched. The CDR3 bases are TGTGCCAGCAGCCCGGGGACAGGCCTTACCGGGGAGCTGTTTTTT. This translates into CASSPGTGLTGELFF. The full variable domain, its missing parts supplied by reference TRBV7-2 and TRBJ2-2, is GAGVSQSPSNKVTEKGKDVELRCDPISGHTALYWYRQSLGQGLEFLIYFQGNSAPDKSGLPSDRFSAERTGGSVSTLTIQRTQQEDSAVYLCASSPGTGLTGELFFGEGSRLTVL.

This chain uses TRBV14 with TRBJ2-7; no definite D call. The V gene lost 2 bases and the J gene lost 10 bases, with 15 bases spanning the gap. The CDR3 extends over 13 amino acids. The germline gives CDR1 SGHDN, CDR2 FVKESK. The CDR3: CASSQFAVGYQYF. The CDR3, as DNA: TGTGCCAGCAGCCAATTTGCGGTGGGATACCAGTACTTC.

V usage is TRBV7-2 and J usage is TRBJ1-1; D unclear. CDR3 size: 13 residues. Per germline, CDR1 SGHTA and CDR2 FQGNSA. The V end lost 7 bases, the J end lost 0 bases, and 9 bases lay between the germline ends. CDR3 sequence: CASNLQMNTEAFF. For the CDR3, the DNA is TGTGCCAGCAACCTCCAGATGAACACTGAAGCTTTCTTT.

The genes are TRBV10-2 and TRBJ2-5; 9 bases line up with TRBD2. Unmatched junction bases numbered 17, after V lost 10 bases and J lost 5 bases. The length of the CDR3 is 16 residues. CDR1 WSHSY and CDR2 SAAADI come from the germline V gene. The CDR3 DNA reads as TGCGCCACCCGCTCCTGGGCGGGGGGGTTGGGGGAGACCCAGTACTTC. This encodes CATRSWAGGLGETQYF.

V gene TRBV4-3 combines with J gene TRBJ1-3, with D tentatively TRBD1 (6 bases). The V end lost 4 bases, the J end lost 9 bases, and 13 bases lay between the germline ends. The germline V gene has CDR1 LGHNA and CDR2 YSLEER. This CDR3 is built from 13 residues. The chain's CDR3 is CASSLGMGATIYF. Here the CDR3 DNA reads TGCGCCAGCAGCCTTGGGATGGGGGCCACCATATATTTT.

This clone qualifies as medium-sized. The CDR3 loop reads CASSFLEGFFDNSPLHF. The CDR3 DNA reads TGTGCCAGCAGCTTCCTGGAGGGTTTTTTCGATAATTCACCCCTCCACTTT. V usage is TRBV7-8 and J usage is TRBJ1-6; D unclear. V was pared by 3 bases and J by 5 bases, with 17 bases between. This CDR3 has 17 amino acids. Germline-derived CDR1 and CDR2 are SGHVS and FQNEAQ.

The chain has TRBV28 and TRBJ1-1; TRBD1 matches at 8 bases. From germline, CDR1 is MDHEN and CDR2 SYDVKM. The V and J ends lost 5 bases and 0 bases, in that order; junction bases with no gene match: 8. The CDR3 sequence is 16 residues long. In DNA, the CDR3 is TGTGCCAGCAGTCCGGGTGGGACAGGTATGAACACTGAAGCTTTCTTT. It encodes CASSPGGTGMNTEAFF.

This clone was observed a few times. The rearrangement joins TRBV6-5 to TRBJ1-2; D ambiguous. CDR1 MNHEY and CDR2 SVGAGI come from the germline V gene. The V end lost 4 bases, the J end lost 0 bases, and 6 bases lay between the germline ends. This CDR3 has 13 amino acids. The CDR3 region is CASSSTANYGYTF. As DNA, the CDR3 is TGTGCCAGCAGTTCTACAGCTAACTATGGCTACACCTTC.

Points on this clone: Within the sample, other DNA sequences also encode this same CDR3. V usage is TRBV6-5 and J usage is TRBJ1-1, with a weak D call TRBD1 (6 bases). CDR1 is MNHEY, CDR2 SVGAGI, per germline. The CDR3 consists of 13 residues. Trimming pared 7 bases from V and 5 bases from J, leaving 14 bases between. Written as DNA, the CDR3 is TGTGCCAGCAACATACAGGGAAGTACTGAAGCTTTCTTT. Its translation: CASNIQGSTEAFF.

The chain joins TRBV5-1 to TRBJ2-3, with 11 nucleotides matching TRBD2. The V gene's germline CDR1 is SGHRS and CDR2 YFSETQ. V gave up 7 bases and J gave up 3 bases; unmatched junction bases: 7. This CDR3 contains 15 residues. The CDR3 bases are TGCGCCAGCTCAACTAGCGGGGGCCTAACAGATACGCAGTATTTT. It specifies CASSTSGGLTDTQYF.

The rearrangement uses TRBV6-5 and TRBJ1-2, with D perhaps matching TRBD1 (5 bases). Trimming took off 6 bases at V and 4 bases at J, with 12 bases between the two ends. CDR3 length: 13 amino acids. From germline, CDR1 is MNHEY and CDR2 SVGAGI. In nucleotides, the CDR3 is TGTGCCAGCAGCACACAGGCAGGCTATGGCTACACCTTC. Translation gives CASSTQAGYGYTF.

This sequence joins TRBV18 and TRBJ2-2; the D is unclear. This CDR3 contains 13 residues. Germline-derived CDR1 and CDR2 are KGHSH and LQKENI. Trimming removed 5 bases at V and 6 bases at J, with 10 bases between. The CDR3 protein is CASSSDMAGELFF. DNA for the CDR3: TGTGCCAGCTCATCGGATATGGCCGGGGAGCTGTTTTTT.

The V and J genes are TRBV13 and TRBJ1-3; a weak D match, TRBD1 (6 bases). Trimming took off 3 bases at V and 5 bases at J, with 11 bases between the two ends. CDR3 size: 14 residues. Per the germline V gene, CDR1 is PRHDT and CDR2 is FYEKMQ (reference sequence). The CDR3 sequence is CASSFKGHRNTIYF. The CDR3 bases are TGTGCCAGCAGCTTTAAGGGACACCGAAACACCATATATTTT. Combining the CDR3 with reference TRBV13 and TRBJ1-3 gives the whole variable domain AAGVIQSPRHLIKEKRETATLKCYPIPRHDTVYWYQQGPGQDPQFLISFYEKMQSDKGSIPDRFSAQQFSDYHSELNMSSLELGDSALYFCASSFKGHRNTIYFGEGSWLTVV.

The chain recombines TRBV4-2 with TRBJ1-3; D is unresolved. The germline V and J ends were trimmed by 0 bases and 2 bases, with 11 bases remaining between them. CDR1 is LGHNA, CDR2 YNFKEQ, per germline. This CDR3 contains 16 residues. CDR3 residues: CASSQDLRGAGNTIYF. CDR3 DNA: TGTGCCAGCAGCCAAGATCTCCGGGGAGCTGGAAACACCATATATTTT.

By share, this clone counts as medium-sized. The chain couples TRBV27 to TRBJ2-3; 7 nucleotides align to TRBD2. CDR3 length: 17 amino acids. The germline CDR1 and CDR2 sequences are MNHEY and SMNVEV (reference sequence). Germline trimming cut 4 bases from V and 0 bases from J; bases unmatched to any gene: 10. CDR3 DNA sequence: TGTGCCAGCAGTTCCTCCTTAGCGGGTCTAAGCACAGATACGCAGTATTTT. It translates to CASSSSLAGLSTDTQYF.

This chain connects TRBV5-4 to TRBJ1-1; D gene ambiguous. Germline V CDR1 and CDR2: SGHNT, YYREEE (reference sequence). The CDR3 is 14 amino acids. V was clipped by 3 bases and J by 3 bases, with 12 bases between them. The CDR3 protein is CASSSYVGDTEAFF. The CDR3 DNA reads TGTGCCAGCAGCTCTTACGTTGGGGACACTGAAGCTTTCTTT.

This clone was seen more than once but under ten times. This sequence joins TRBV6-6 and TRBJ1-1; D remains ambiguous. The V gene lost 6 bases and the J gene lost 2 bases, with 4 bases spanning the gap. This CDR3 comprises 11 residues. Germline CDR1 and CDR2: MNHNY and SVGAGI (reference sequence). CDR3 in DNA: TGTGCCAGCAGAAGTAACACTGAAGCTTTCTTT. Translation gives CASRSNTEAFF.

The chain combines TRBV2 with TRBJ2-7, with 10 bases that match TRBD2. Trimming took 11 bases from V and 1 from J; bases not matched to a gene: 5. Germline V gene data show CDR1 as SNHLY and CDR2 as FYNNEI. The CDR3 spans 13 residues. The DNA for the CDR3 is TGTGCCGGTAGCGGGGGGATTTCCTACGAGCAGTACTTC. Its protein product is CAGSGGISYEQYF.

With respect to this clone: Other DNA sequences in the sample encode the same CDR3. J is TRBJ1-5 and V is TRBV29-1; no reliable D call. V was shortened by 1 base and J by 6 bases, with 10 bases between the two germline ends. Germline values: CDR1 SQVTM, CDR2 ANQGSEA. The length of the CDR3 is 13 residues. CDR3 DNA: TGCAGCGTTGAAGGGGATGTTGGTCAGCCCCAGCATTTT. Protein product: CSVEGDVGQPQHF. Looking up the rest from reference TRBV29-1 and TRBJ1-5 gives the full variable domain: SAVISQKPSRDICQRGTSLTIQCQVDSQVTMMFWYRQQPGQSLTLIATANQGSEATYESGFVIDKFPISRPNLTFSTLTVSNMSPEDSSIYLCSVEGDVGQPQHFGDGTRLSIL.

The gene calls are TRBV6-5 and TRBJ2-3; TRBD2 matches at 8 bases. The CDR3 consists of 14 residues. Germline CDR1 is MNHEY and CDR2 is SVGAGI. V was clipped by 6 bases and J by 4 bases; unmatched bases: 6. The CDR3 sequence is CASSRTSSADTQYF. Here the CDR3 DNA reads TGTGCCAGCAGCAGGACTAGCTCAGCAGATACGCAGTATTTT.

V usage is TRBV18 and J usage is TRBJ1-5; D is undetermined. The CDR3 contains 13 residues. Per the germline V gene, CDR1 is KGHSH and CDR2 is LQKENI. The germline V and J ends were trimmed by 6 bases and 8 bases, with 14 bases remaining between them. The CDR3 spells CASSLYPSEPQHF. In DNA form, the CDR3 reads TGTGCCAGCTCCCTTTACCCCAGTGAGCCCCAGCATTTT.

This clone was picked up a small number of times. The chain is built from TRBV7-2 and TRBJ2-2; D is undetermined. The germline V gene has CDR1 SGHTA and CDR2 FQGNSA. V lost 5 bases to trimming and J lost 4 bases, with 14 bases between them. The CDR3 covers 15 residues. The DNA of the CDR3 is TGTGCCAGCAGCATAGACGTATGGGGCACCGGGGAGCTGTTTTTT. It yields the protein CASSIDVWGTGELFF. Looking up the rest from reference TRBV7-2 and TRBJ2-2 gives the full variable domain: GAGVSQSPSNKVTEKGKDVELRCDPISGHTALYWYRQSLGQGLEFLIYFQGNSAPDKSGLPSDRFSAERTGGSVSTLTIQRTQQEDSAVYLCASSIDVWGTGELFFGEGSRLTVL.

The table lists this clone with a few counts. CDR3 protein: CSVGGWNTEAFF. CDR3 nucleotides: TGCAGCGTGGGGGGCTGGAACACTGAAGCTTTCTTT. The rearrangement uses TRBV29-1 and TRBJ1-1; D is perhaps TRBD1 (6 bases). V lost 6 bases to trimming and J lost 1 base, with 9 bases between them. CDR3 length: 12 residues. Looked up from germline, CDR1 is SQVTM and CDR2 is ANQGSEA.

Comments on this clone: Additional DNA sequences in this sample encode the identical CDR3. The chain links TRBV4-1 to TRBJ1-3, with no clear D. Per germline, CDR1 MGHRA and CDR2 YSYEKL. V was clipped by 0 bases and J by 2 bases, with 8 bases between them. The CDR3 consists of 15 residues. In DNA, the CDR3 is TGCGCCAGCAGCCAAGAAAAAGGAGCTGGAAACACCATATATTTT. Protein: CASSQEKGAGNTIYF.

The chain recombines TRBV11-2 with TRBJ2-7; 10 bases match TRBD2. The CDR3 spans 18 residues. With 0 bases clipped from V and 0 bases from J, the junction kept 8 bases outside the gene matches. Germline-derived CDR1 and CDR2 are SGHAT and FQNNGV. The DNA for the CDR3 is TGTGCCAGCAGCTTAGATCCAACTACTAGCGGGAACTCCTACGAGCAGTACTTC. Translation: CASSLDPTTSGNSYEQYF.

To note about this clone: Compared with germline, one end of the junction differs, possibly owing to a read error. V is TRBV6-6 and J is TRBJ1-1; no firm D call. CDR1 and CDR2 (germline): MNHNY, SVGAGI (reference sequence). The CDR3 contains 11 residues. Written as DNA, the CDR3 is TGTGCCATCAGTTGGAACACTGAAGCTTTCTTT. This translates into CAISWNTEAFF.